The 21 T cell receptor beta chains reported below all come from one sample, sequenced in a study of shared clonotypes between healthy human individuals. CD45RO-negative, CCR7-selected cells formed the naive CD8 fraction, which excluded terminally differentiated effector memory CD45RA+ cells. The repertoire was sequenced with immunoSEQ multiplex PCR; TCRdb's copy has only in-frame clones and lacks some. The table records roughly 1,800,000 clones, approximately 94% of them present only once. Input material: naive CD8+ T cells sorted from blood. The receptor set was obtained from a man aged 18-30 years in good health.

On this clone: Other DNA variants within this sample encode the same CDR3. The DNA of the CDR3 is TGTGCCAGCAGTTTGGACGGCTACGAGCAGTACTTC. This translates into CASSLDGYEQYF. V gene TRBV27 combines with J gene TRBJ2-7; unclear D gene. The germline gives CDR1 MNHEY, CDR2 SMNVEV (reference sequence). This CDR3 spans 12 amino acids. V was shortened by 3 bases and J by 3 bases, with 6 bases between the two germline ends.

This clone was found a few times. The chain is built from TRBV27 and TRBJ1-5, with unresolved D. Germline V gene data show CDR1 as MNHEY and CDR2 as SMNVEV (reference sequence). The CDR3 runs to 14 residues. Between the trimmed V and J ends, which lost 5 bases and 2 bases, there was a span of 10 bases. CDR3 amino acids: CASSMRMGNQPQHF. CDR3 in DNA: TGTGCCAGCAGTATGCGGATGGGCAATCAGCCCCAGCATTTT.

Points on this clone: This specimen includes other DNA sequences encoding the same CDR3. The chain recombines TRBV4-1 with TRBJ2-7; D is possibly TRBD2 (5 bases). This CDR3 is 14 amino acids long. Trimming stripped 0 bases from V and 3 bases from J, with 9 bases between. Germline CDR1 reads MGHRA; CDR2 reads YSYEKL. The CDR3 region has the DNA TGCGCCAGCAGCCAAGATGAGGGTGGCTACGAGCAGTACTTC. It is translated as CASSQDEGGYEQYF.

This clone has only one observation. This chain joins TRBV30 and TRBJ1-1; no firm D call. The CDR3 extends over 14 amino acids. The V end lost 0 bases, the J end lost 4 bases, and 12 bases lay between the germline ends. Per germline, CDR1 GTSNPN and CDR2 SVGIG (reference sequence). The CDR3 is CAWSVRGSGTEAFF. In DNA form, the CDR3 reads TGTGCCTGGAGTGTACGGGGATCCGGCACTGAAGCTTTCTTT.

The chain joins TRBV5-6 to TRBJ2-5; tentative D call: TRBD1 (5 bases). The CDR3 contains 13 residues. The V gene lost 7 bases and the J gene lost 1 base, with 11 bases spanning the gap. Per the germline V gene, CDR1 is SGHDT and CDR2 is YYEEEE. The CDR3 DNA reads TGTGCCAGCCGCCAGGGCAGCCAAGAGACCCAGTACTTC. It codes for CASRQGSQETQYF.

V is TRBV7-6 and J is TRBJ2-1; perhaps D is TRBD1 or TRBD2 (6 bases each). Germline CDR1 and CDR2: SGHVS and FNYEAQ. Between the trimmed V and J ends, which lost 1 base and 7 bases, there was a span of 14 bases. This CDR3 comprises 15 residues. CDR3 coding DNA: TGTGCCAGCAGCTTAGGTGTGACGGGGGCTAATGAGCAGTTCTTC. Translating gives CASSLGVTGANEQFF.

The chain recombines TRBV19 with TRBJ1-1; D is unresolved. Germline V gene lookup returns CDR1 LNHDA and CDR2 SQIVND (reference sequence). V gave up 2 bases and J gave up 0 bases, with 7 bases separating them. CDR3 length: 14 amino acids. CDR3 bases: TGTGCCAGTAGTATACAAAGCATGAACACTGAAGCTTTCTTT. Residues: CASSIQSMNTEAFF.

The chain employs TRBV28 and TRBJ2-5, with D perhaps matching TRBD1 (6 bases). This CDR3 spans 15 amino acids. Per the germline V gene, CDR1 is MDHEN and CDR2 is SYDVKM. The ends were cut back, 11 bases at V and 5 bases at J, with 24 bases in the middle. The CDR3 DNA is TGTGCCCTTTCGGCCGGGACATCCCTAAGGGAGACCCAGTACTTC. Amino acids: CALSAGTSLRETQYF.

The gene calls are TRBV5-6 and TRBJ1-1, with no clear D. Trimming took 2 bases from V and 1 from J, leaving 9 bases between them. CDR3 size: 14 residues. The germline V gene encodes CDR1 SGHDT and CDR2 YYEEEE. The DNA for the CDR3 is TGTGCCAGCAGCTTCGGGGTGGGGAACACTGAAGCTTTCTTT. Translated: CASSFGVGNTEAFF.

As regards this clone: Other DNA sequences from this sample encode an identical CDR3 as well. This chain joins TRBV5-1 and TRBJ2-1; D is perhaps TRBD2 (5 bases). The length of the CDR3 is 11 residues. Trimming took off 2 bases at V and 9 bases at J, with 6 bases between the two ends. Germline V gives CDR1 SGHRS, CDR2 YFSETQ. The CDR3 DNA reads TGCGCCAGCAGCTTTGGAGGTGAGCAGTTCTTC. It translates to CASSFGGEQFF.

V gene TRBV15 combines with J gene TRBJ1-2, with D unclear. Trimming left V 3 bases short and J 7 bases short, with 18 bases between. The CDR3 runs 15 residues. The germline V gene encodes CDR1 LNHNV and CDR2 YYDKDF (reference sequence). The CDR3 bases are TGTGCCACCAGCAGTTTCTTGAGTATTGGTAGTGGCTACACCTTC. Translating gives CATSSFLSIGSGYTF.

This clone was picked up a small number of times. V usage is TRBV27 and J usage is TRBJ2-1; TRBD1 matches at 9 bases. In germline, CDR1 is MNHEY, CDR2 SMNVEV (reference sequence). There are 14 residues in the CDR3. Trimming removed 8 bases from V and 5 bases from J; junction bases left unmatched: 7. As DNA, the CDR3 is TGTGCCAGCTTTCATGGGACAGGGCACAATGAGCAGTTCTTC. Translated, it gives CASFHGTGHNEQFF.

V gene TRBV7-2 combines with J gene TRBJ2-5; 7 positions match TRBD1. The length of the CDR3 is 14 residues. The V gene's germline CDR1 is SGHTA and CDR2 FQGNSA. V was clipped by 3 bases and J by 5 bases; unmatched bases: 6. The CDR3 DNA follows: TGTGCCAGCAGCTTCACAGGGGAGAAGGAGACCCAGTACTTC. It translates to CASSFTGEKETQYF.

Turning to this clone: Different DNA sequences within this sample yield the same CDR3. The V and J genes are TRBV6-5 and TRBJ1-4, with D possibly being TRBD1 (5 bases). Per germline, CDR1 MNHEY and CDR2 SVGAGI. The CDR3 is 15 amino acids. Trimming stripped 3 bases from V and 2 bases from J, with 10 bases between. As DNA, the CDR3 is TGTGCCAGCAGTTATACAGGTTCTACTAATGAAAAACTGTTTTTT. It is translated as CASSYTGSTNEKLFF.

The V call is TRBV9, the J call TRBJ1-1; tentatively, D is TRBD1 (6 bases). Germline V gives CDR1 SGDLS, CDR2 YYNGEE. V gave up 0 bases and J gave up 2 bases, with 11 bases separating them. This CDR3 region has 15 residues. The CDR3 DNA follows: TGTGCCAGCAGCGTAGACCAGGGGCGAAACACTGAAGCTTTCTTT. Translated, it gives CASSVDQGRNTEAFF.

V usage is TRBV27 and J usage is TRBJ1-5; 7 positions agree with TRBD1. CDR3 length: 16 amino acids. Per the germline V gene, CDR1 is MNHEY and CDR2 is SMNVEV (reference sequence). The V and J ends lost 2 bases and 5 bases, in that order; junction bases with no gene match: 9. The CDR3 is CASSLGLPGGYQPQHF. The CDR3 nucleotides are TGTGCCAGCAGTTTAGGATTGCCAGGGGGTTATCAGCCCCAGCATTTT.

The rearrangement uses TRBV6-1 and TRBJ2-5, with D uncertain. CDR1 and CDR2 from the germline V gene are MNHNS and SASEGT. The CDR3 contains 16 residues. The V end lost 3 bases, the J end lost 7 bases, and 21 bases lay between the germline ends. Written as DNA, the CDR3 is TGTGCCAGCAGTGACGGGCGACCCCCGCGATCCGGGACCCAGTACTTC. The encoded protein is CASSDGRPPRSGTQYF.

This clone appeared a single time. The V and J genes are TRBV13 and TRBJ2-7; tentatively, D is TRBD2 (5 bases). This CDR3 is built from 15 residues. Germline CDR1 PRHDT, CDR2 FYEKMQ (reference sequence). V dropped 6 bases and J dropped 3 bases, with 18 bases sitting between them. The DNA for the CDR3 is TGTGCCAGCAGACCGGATGGTGGGAGTCTCTACGAGCAGTACTTC. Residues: CASRPDGGSLYEQYF. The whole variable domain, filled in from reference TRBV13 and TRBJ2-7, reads AAGVIQSPRHLIKEKRETATLKCYPIPRHDTVYWYQQGPGQDPQFLISFYEKMQSDKGSIPDRFSAQQFSDYHSELNMSSLELGDSALYFCASRPDGGSLYEQYFGPGTRLTVT.

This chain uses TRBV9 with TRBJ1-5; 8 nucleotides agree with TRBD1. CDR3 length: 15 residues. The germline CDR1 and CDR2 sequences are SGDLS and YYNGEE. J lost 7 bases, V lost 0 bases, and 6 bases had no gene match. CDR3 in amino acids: CASSVGTGTRQPQHF. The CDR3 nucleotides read TGTGCCAGCAGCGTAGGGACAGGGACTAGGCAGCCCCAGCATTTT.

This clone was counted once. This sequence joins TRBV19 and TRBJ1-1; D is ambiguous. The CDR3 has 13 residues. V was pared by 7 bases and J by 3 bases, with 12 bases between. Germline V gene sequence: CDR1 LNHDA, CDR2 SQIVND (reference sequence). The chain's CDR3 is CASKGLMDTEAFF. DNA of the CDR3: TGTGCCAGTAAGGGCCTGATGGACACTGAAGCTTTCTTT.

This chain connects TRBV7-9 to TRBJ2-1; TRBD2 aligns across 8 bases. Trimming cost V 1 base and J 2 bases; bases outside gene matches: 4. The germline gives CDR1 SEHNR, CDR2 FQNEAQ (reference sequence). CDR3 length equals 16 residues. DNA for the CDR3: TGTGCCAGCAGCTTAGAGCGGGGGCGAGCCTACAATGAGCAGTTCTTC. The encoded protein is CASSLERGRAYNEQFF.